This TCR beta chain was sequenced in a study of RUNX1 and TCR beta rearrangement in T-cell leukemia (dated by TCRdb to the early 2020s). General notes on the study: The comparison of TCR beta rearrangements and CDR3 junctions set under 15 T-ALLs carrying mono-allelic acquired RUNX1 mutations against roughly ten T-ALLs that were RUNX1 wildtype. Genescan analysis following EuroClonality multiplex PCR on genomic DNA was used to assess TCR rearrangements. More diverse maturation arrest stages were spanned by RUNX1-mutated T-ALLs, including cases arrested before the onset of TCR beta rearrangement. The RUNX1 wildtype T-ALLs were chosen to have at least incomplete clonal TCR beta rearrangements, which allowed D1 segments to be compared with D2 segments. RUNX1 mutation status of the T-ALL cases had been determined in an earlier study. GRAALL-2003 and GRAALL-2005 were the multicentric trials. TCR beta rearrangements in human T-ALL were analyzed for comparison with results obtained from a Runx1 knockout mouse model. RUNX1 wildtype T-ALLs were matched for an immature maturation arrest stage, defined by absent cytoplasmic or surface TCR beta protein. All RUNX1 mutations in the mutated group were heterozygous, ten in the Runt homology domain and a few in the transactivation domain. Paper-wide results and their limitations: A smaller share of RUNX1-mutated T-ALLs had clonal TCR beta rearrangements (roughly 62%) than has been reported for T-ALL in general (over 75%). Usage of the TCR beta J1 cluster was similar in RUNX1-mutated and wildtype T-ALLs, showing no significant difference. In clonal rearrangements, TCR beta D1 segment usage was not significantly different between RUNX1-mutated (about 83%) and wildtype (around 61%) T-ALLs. The number of available clonal rearrangements was too small to assess TCR beta CDR3 length or D segment truncation in T-ALLs.

Per the germline V gene, SGHVS is the CDR1 and FQNEAQ is the CDR2. The CDR3 runs 15 amino acids, cysteine and phenylalanine included. The entry retains the CDR3 DNA only, 45 bases that are in frame from base 1. V is reduced by 8 bases and J by 1 base, leaving a spacing of 18 bases between them. The library was made by PCR. The instrument given in TCRdb is Illumina MiSeq. TCR beta DJ and VDJ rearrangements were characterized using next generation amplicon sequencing. The paper's processing steps were these. The Vidjil software was used to analyze amplicon sequencing data and identify clonal TCR beta rearrangements. Two-tailed Fisher exact tests compared TCR beta rearrangement characteristics between RUNX1-mutated and wildtype groups. TCRdb took the public reads, trimmed them with fastp at Q25, ran MiXCR for clone calling and kept in-frame beta chains. Rows are unified per CDR3 protein, each entry keeping the most common DNA and genes. TCRdb's processing, not the authors', yielded these V and J calls. Within this sample are 270 or so distinct CDR3 sequences, with 25% to 30% of them counted one time only. About 33% of the sample is taken by the ten largest.

As for this clonotype: Its specific antigen is unknown. This may stem from a read error, because a much larger clone lies one nucleotide away.

For oncotyping and quantification of minimal residual disease, T-ALL samples were taken at diagnosis from children and adults treated according to protocol. Sequenced material: blood. The chain is made from TRBV7-8 and TRBJ2-7; a weak D assignment points to TRBD1 (6 bases agree). This TCR derives from a male donor with T-cell acute lymphoblastic leukemia. The nucleotide sequence reads as follows: TGTGCCAGCGGCGAACAGGGAAAAACTTCCTACGAGCAGTACTTC. It specifies CASGEQGKTSYEQYF.